The clone carrying this TCR beta chain was seen a handful of times. Its antigen is still unknown. This specimen belongs to a study of OX40 agonist ivuxolimab in advanced cancers. Study results and limitations: Low normalized T-cell clonal expansion was also seen in some nonresponders.

TCRdb's table, derived via immunoSEQ multiplex PCR, lists solely in-frame clones and lacks some. Among about 51,000 clones listed, around 77% were seen once. The trim removed 3 bases at V and 4 bases at J, leaving 7 bases unmatched. The CDR3 has 16 amino acids. CDR1 and CDR2 (germline): SGHVS, FNYEAQ. Autoimmune disease history or systemic immunosuppression excluded patients. This sequence originates from an adult with an advanced solid tumor such as melanoma, head and neck, liver or kidney cancer. V and J are TRBV7-6 and TRBJ2-7; TRBD2 agrees at 12 bases. Sequencing was performed on CD4+ or CD8+ T cells sorted from blood, taken in a trial of the OX40 agonist ivuxolimab. CDR3 nucleotide sequence: TGTGCCAGCAGCTTTGGTAGTCTAGCGGGAGGGTACGAGCAGTACTTC. This codes for CASSFGSLAGGYEQYF. Together with reference TRBV7-6 and TRBJ2-7, the CDR3 gives the full variable domain: GAGVSQSPRYKVTKRGQDVALRCDPISGHVSLYWYRQALGQGPEFLTYFNYEAQQDKSGLPNDRFSAERPEGSISTLTIQRTEQRDSAMYRCASSFGSLAGGYEQYFGPGTRLTVT.